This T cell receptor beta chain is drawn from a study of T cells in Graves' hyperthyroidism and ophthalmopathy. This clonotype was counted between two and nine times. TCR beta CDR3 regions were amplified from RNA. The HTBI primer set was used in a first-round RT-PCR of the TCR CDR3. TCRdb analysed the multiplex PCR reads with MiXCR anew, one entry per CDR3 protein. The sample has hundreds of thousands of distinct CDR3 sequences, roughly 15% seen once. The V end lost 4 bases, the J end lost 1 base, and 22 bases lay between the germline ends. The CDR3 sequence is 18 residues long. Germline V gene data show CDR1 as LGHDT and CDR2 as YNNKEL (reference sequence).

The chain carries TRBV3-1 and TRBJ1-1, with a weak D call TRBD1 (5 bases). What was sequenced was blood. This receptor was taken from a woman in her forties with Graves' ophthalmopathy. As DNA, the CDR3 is TGTGCCAGCAGCCCGGATCTGAGGTACTACAGGTCGAACACTGAAGCTTTCTTT. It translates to CASSPDLRYYRSNTEAFF.